Given below is one T cell receptor beta chain in context. What it recognizes is unknown. Germline V gene sequence: CDR1 MNHEY, CDR2 SVGAGI. The CDR3 totals 16 residues. The V and J ends lost 2 bases and 1 base respectively, with 14 bases between them. These data are taken from a study of CD8 T cells in ankylosing spondylitis. Overall study results and limits: Relatively scarce in peripheral blood, disease-linked clones were CD8+.

TCRdb reprocessed the 5' RACE reads with MiXCR, giving one entry per CDR3 protein. The sample lists hundreds of thousands of distinct CDR3 sequences, around 24% occurring once. Sequences were obtained from blood, either unsorted or a sorted T cell fraction (not recorded which). The rearrangement joins TRBV6-5 to TRBJ1-1; D call uncertain. This TCR derives from a male donor with ankylosing spondylitis or in good health (not recorded which). The CDR3 region has the DNA TGTGCCAGCAGTTACGTCCCTGGTAAACCGAACACTGAAGCTTTCTTT. Its translation: CASSYVPGKPNTEAFF.